The entry below describes one TCR beta chain. The antigen is unknown. The germline V gene encodes CDR1 SEHNR and CDR2 FQNEAQ (reference sequence). Trimming took off 6 bases at V and 5 bases at J, with 10 bases between the two ends. There are 12 residues in the CDR3. Sample time point: week 5, during vaccination. The study gave 300 ug of mutant IDH1 20-mer peptide per vaccine dose, with topical imiquimod. Only in-frame clones appear in the TCRdb table, and some are missing; sequencing was by immunoSEQ multiplex PCR. In the table there are about 83,000 clones, about 91% of which are singletons. These data originate in a study of a mutant IDH1 vaccine in newly diagnosed glioma. Study-wide background: The first vaccination came 4-6 weeks after radiotherapy alone, or with temozolomide cycles.

This chain connects TRBV7-9 to TRBJ1-1, with D possibly matching TRBD1 (5 bases). The TCR was taken from a woman between 45 and 65 years old with glioma. Sequenced here: PBMCs, sampled from a glioma patient whose treatment included an IDH1 peptide vaccine. CDR3 DNA: TGTGCCAGCAGGCAGGGAAAGACTGAAGCTTTCTTT. This translates into CASRQGKTEAFF.